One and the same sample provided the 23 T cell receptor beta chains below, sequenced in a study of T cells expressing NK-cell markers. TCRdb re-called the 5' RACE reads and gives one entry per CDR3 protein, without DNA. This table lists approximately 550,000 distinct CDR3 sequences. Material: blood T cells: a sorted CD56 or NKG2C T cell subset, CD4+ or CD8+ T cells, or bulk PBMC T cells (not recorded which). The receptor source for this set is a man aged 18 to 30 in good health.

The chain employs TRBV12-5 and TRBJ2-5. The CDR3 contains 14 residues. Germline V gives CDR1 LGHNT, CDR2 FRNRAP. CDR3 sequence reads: CASGSGYGRETQYF.

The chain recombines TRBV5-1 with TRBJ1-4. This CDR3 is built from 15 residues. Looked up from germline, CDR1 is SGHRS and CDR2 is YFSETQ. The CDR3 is CASSLARQVNEKLFF.

The CDR3 is CASSSPLAGYTDTQYF. J is TRBJ2-3 and V is TRBV6-5; the D call of TRBD2 rests on TCRdb alone, since no DNA is present to check it. The V gene's germline CDR1 is MNHEY and CDR2 SVGAGI. This CDR3 has 16 amino acids.

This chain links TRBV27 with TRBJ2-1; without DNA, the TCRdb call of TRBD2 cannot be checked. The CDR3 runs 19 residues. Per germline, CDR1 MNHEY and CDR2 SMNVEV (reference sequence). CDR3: CASSLQWTSFPRSYNEQFF.

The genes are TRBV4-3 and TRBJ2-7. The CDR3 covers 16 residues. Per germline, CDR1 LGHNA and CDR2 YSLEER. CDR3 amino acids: CASSQDGYSSSYEQYF.

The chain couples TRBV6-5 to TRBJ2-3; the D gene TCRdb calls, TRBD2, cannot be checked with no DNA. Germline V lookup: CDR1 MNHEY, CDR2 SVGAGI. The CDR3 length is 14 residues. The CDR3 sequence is CASSNGPGPDTQYF.

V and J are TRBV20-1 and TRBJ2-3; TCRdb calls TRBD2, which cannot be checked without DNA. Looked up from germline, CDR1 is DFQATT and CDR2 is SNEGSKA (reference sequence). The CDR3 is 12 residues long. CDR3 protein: CSARLAGDTQYF.

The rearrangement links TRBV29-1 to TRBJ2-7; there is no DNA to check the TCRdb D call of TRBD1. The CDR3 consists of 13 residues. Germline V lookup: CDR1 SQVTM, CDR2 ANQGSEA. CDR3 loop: CSVEGIQGGEQYF.

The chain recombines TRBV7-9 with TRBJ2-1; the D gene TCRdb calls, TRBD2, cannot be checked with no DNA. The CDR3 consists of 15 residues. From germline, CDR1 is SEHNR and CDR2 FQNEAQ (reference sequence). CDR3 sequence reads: CASSSATGGPKTQFF.

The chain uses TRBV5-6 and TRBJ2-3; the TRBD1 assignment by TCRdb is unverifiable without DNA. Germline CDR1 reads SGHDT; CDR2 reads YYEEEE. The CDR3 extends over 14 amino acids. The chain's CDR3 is CASGGQASTDTQYF.

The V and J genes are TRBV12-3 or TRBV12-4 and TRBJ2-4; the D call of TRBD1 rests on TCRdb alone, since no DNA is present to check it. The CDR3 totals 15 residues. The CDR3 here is CASSLATGPKNIQYF.

The CDR3 sequence is CASSRVGKENTEAFF. The V gene is TRBV12-3 or TRBV12-4, the J gene TRBJ1-1. The CDR3 is made up of 15 amino acids.

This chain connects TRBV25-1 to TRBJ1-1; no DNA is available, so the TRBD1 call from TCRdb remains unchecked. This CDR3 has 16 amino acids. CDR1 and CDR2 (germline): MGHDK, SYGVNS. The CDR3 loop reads CASSLTGHPLGTEAFF.

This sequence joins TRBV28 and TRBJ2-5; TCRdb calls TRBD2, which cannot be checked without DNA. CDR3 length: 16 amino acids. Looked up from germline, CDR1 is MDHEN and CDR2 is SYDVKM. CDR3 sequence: CASSLEAGTLEETQYF.

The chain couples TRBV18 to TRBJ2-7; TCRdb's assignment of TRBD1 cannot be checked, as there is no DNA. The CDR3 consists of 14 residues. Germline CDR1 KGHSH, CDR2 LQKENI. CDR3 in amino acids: CASSPNEGGYEQYF. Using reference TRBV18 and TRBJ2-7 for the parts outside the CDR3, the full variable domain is NAGVMQNPRHLVRRRGQEARLRCSPMKGHSHVYWYRQLPEEGLKFMVYLQKENIIDESGMPKERFSAEFPKEGPSILRIQQVVRGDSAAYFCASSPNEGGYEQYFGPGTRLTVT.

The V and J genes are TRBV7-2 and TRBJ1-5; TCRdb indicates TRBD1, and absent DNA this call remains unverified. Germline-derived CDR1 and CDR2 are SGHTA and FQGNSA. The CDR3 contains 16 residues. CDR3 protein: CASSLVGGLGNQPQHF.

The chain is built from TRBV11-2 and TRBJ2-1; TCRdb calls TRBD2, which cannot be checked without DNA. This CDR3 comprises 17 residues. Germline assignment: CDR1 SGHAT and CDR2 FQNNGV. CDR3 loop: CASSSSGRGPFYNEQFF.

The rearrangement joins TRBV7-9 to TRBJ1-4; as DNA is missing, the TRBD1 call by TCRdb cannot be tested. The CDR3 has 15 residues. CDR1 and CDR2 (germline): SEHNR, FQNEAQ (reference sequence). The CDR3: CASSLPGALPEKLFF.

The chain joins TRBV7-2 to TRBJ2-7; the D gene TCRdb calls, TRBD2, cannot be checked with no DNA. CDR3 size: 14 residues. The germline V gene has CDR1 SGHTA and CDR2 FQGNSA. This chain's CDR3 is CASSHGWATYEQYF.

This chain's CDR3 is CASSLVDGSDTQYF. This chain joins TRBV7-2 and TRBJ2-3. Per the germline V gene, CDR1 is SGHTA and CDR2 is FQGNSA. CDR3 size: 14 residues. The entire variable domain, with the rest obtained from reference TRBV7-2 and TRBJ2-3, is as follows: GAGVSQSPSNKVTEKGKDVELRCDPISGHTALYWYRQSLGQGLEFLIYFQGNSAPDKSGLPSDRFSAERTGGSVSTLTIQRTQQEDSAVYLCASSLVDGSDTQYFGPGTRLTVL.

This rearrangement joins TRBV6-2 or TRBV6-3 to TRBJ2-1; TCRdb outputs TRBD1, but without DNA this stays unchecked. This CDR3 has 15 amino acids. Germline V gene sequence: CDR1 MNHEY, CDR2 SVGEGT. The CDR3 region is CASSSRGGAHYEQFF.

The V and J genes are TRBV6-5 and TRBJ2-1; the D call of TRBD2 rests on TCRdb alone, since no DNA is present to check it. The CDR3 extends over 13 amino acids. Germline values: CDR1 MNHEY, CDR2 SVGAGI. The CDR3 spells CASSYSYSGSTFF.

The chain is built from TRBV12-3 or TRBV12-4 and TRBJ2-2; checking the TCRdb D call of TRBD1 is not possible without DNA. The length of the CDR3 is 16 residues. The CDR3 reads CASSFPGTGTTGELFF.